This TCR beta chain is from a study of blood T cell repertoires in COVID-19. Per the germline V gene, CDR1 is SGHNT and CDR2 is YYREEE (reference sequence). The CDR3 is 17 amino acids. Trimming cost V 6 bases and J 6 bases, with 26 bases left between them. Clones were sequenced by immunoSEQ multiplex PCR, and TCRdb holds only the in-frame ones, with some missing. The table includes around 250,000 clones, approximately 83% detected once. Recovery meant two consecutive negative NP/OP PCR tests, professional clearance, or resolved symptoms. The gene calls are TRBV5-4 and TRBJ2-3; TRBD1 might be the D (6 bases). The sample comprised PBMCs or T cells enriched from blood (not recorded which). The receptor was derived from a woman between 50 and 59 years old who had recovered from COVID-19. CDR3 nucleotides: TGTGCCAGCACCATAACCGGGACACGGCTGCTGATGGATACGCAGTATTTT. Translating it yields CASTITGTRLLMDTQYF.